This is a list of T cell receptor beta chains from one sample in a study of metastatic and nonmetastatic thyroid tumors. TCRdb re-analyzed the PCR reads through MiXCR. The data show under 55,000 clones, with around a sixth seen just once and 2.5% to 3.5% held by the top ten. The material sequenced was blood. The receptors originated from a female donor with papillary thyroid cancer or a benign thyroid nodule (not recorded which). Some clones in this sample may be carry-over from other donors' samples. The CDR3 runs from the conserved cysteine through the conserved F or W. The D gene is left open where the match is weak. Clone size, where shown, is once, few, many, or a class for clones that have expanded.

v_gene	abundance	j_gene	d_gene	CDR3aa	CDR3nt
TRBV20-1	many	TRBJ1-2	TRBD1	CSASSQGVYGYTF	TGCAGTGCATCCTCCCAGGGGGTATATGGCTACACCTTC
TRBV28	few	TRBJ2-7	.	CASSLTYTGSSVQYF	TGTGCCAGCAGTTTAACCTACACGGGCTCCTCTGTGCAGTACTTC
TRBV5-8	many	TRBJ1-1	.	CASSHPRMNTEAFF	TGTGCCAGCAGCCATCCCCGCATGAACACTGAAGCTTTCTTT
TRBV20-1	few	TRBJ2-7	TRBD1	CSARTGMASSYEQYF	TGCAGTGCTCGGACAGGGATGGCGAGTTCCTACGAGCAGTACTTC
TRBV18	many	TRBJ1-5	.	CASSPPGHRGQPQHF	TGTGCCAGCTCACCACCAGGTCATAGGGGTCAGCCCCAGCATTTT
TRBV20-1	many	TRBJ2-5	.	CSARRRSFRETQYF	TGCAGTGCTAGGCGGCGGTCCTTTAGGGAGACCCAGTACTTC
TRBV11-3	many	TRBJ2-3	TRBD1	CASNRDRRTDTQYF	TGTGCCAGCAACAGGGACAGACGCACAGATACGCAGTATTTT
TRBV20-1	many	TRBJ2-1	TRBD2	CSACSLAGRYEQFF	TGCAGTGCTTGTTCACTAGCGGGAAGGTATGAGCAGTTCTTC
TRBV28	many	TRBJ2-7	.	CASRSPLSYEQYF	TGTGCCAGCAGAAGCCCTCTCTCCTACGAGCAGTACTTC
TRBV29-1	many	TRBJ1-1	.	CSVGLANTEAFF	TGCAGCGTCGGTCTTGCGAACACTGAAGCTTTCTTT
TRBV27	.	TRBJ2-2	TRBD2	CASRLSSGRKVGELFF	TGTGCCAGCAGGTTGAGTAGCGGGAGGAAGGTCGGGGAGCTGTTTTTT
TRBV7-2	many	TRBJ2-7	.	CASSLGWTYYEQYF	TGTGCCAGCAGCTTAGGCTGGACCTACTACGAGCAGTACTTC
TRBV4-1	.	TRBJ1-3	.	CASSQHGFSRSSIGNTIYF	TGCGCCAGCAGTCAACACGGATTTTCCAGGTCGTCGATCGGAAACACCATATATTTT
TRBV30	many	TRBJ1-5	.	CAWSVLGLGNQPQHF	TGTGCCTGGAGTGTACTGGGGCTGGGGAATCAGCCCCAGCATTTT
TRBV19	.	TRBJ2-2	TRBD2	CASSAISLGLAGAQDPGELFF	TGTGCCAGTAGCGCGATTTCTCTGGGACTAGCGGGAGCTCAGGACCCCGGGGAGCTGTTTTTT
TRBV7-3	.	TRBJ1-2	.	CASTLGDGYGYTF	TGTGCCAGCACCTTAGGGGACGGATATGGCTACACATTC
TRBV15	many	TRBJ1-1	.	CATSREGATAINTEAFF	TGTGCCACCAGCAGAGAAGGAGCGACAGCAATAAACACTGAAGCTTTCTTT
TRBV30	many	TRBJ1-1	.	CAWRSNLHTEAFF	TGTGCCTGGAGGAGTAACCTTCACACTGAAGCTTTCTTT